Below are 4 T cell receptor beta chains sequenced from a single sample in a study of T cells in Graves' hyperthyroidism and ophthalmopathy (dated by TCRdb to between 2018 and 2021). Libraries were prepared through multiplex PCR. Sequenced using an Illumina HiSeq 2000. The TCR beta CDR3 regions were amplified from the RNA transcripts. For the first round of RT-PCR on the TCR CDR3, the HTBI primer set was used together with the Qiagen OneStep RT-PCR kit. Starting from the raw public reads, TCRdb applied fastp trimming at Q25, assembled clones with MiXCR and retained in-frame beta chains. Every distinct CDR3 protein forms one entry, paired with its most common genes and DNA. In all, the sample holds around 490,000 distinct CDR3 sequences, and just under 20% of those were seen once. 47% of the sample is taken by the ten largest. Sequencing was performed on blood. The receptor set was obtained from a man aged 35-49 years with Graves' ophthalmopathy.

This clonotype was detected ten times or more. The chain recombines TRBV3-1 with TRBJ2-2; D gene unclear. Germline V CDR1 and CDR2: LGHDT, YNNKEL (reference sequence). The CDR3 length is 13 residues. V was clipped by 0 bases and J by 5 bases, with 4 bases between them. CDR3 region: CASSQEGTGELFF. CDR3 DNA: TGTGCCAGCAGCCAAGAGGGGACCGGGGAGCTGTTTTTT. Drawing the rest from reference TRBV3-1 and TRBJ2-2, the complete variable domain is DTAVSQTPKYLVTQMGNDKSIKCEQNLGHDTMYWYKQDSKKFLKIMFSYNNKELIINETVPNRFSPKSPDKAHLNLHINSLELGDSAVYFCASSQEGTGELFFGEGSRLTVL.

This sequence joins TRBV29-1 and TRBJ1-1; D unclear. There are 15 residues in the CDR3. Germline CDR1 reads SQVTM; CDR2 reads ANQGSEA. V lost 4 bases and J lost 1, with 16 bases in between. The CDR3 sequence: CSVAFSLRTNTEAFF. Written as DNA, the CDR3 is TGCAGCGTTGCCTTCTCTCTTCGGACGAACACTGAAGCTTTCTTT.

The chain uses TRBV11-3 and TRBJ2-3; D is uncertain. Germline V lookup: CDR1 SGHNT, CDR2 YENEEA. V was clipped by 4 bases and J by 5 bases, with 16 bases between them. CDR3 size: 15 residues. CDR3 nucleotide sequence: TGTGCCAGCAGCTCCCCGGGCCTTACGGGAGATACGCAGTATTTT. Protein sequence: CASSSPGLTGDTQYF.

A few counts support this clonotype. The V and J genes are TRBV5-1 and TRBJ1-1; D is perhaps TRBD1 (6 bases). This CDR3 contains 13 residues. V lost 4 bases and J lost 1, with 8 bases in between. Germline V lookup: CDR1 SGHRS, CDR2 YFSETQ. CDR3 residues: CASSRDKNTEAFF. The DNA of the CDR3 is TGCGCCAGCAGCCGGGACAAGAACACTGAAGCTTTCTTT.